These T cell receptor beta chains were read from a single sample in a study of OX40 agonist ivuxolimab in advanced cancers. Clones were sequenced by immunoSEQ multiplex PCR, and TCRdb holds only the in-frame ones, with some missing. The table lists 50,000 to 65,000 clones, approximately 91% of them singletons. This sample comprised CD4+ or CD8+ T cells sorted from blood, obtained in a trial of the OX40 agonist ivuxolimab. The receptors were gathered from an adult with an advanced solid tumor such as melanoma, head and neck, liver or kidney cancer. CDR3s include the opening cysteine and the closing phenylalanine or tryptophan. Fields, in order: CDR3 DNA, CDR3 protein, CDR3 length, D gene, J gene, clone size, V gene. A D gene is named only where the DNA matches it firmly. A row's size may be missing; if present it is once, few, many or a size class.

TGTGCCAGCAGACGTAGCGGGGGAAACACAGATACGCAGTATTTT	CASRRSGGNTDTQYF	15	TRBD2	TRBJ2-3	-	TRBV2
TGCGCCAGCAGCACCGGGACTACCCAATACGAGCAGTACTTC	CASSTGTTQYEQYF	14	TRBD2	TRBJ2-7	-	TRBV5-1
TGTGCCAGCAGCTTGAATCCTAGCGGGACCTACGAGCAGTACTTC	CASSLNPSGTYEQYF	15	TRBD2	TRBJ2-7	-	TRBV5-6
TGTGCCAGCAGCGGGGGGCTATACAATGAGCAGTTCTTC	CASSGGLYNEQFF	13	-	TRBJ2-1	-	TRBV7-2
TGTGCCAGTAGTATAAGGACCGGAGGGCGGGAGCTGTTTTTT	CASSIRTGGRELFF	14	-	TRBJ2-2	-	TRBV19
TGTGCCAGCAGCCCCACCCCTCGGGGCACCGGGGAGCTGTTTTTT	CASSPTPRGTGELFF	15	-	TRBJ2-2	-	TRBV7-3
TGTGCCAGCAGCTCGGGACAGGGGGCCGATCAGCCCCAGCATTTT	CASSSGQGADQPQHF	15	TRBD1	TRBJ1-5	-	TRBV7-2
TGTGCCAGCAGCTTAGACAGGGACTATGGCTACACCTTC	CASSLDRDYGYTF	13	-	TRBJ1-2	-	TRBV7-2
TGTGCCAGCAGCTTGACGGGGGCGGCCGACTATGGCTACACCTTC	CASSLTGAADYGYTF	15	-	TRBJ1-2	-	TRBV7-6
TGTGCCATCAGTCCAGCCGGGGATACGCAGTATTTT	CAISPAGDTQYF	12	-	TRBJ2-3	-	TRBV10-3
TGTGCCAGCAGTTACTCGGGAAAATCCGGCTACACCTTC	CASSYSGKSGYTF	13	-	TRBJ1-2	-	TRBV6-5
TGTGCCAGCAGCCCAACGGGACCAGATACGCAGTATTTT	CASSPTGPDTQYF	13	-	TRBJ2-3	-	TRBV9
TGTGCCAGCAGCCGAGGATTGCTTGAAAACACCATATATTTT	CASSRGLLENTIYF	14	-	TRBJ1-3	-	TRBV11-2
TGTGCCAGCAGCTCTTCCGGGACTCCGTACCAAGAGACCCAGTACTTC	CASSSSGTPYQETQYF	16	-	TRBJ2-5	-	TRBV13
TGCGCCAGCAGCCCGACAGCAACTAATGAAAAACTGTTTTTT	CASSPTATNEKLFF	14	-	TRBJ1-4	-	TRBV5-1
TGTGCCAGCACGGATCGGGCCGGTCAGCCCCAGCATTTT	CASTDRAGQPQHF	13	-	TRBJ1-5	-	TRBV27
TGTGCCAGCACCACCGACGGGGGGTCCTACGAGCAGTACTTC	CASTTDGGSYEQYF	14	TRBD2	TRBJ2-7	-	TRBV5-6
TGTGCCAGCAGTATAGCGGGGACCACAGATACGCAGTATTTT	CASSIAGTTDTQYF	14	TRBD2	TRBJ2-3	once	TRBV6-5
TGTGCCAGCAGTTCTCTCCAATACGAGCAGTACTTC	CASSSLQYEQYF	12	-	TRBJ2-7	-	TRBV6-6
TGCGCCAGCAGCTCCGGGACTAGCGGGCGAATGGAGTACTTC	CASSSGTSGRMEYF	14	TRBD2	TRBJ2-7	-	TRBV5-1
TGTGCCAGCAGTGGCTTAGTTGGCCGCTATGGCTACACCTTC	CASSGLVGRYGYTF	14	-	TRBJ1-2	-	TRBV6-1
TGTGCCAGCACCCTGGGACAGCAGTACACTGAAGCTTTCTTT	CASTLGQQYTEAFF	14	TRBD1	TRBJ1-1	once	TRBV6-1
TGTGCCAGCATCGCGAGGGGGGAGACCCAGTACTTC	CASIARGETQYF	12	-	TRBJ2-5	-	TRBV2
TGTGCCAGCAGTCTATCAGGGGGCTTTGGCTACACCTTC	CASSLSGGFGYTF	13	TRBD1	TRBJ1-2	-	TRBV6-6
TGCGCCAGCAGCTTGAGGCCACAGGGGGCGGACACTGAAGCTTTCTTT	CASSLRPQGADTEAFF	16	TRBD1	TRBJ1-1	-	TRBV5-1
TGTGCCAGCAGCAAAGATCTGCGGGGGGGGTCAGTCAATGAGCAGTTCTTC	CASSKDLRGGSVNEQFF	17	-	TRBJ2-1	-	TRBV21-1
TGTGCCAGCAGCTTATTGGCTAGCGGGGGGGCTGGCACGCAGTATTTT	CASSLLASGGAGTQYF	16	TRBD2	TRBJ2-3	-	TRBV7-2
TGTGCCAGCAGCTTATGGGGGCAGCCAAATCAGCCCCAGCATTTT	CASSLWGQPNQPQHF	15	-	TRBJ1-5	-	TRBV7-2
TGTGCCAGCAACGAAGGACAGGATGTCCGCTACACCTTC	CASNEGQDVRYTF	13	TRBD1	TRBJ1-2	-	TRBV6-5
TGTGCCTGGAGTAGGGGGGCTGGAAACACCATATATTTT	CAWSRGAGNTIYF	13	-	TRBJ1-3	-	TRBV30